This T cell receptor (beta chain) was identified during a study of blood T cells in healthy people across ages. Findings and limits, study-wide: With unsorted PBMCs, a conclusive comparison of naive versus antigen-experienced cells was not possible. Estimates drawn from one million T cells were deemed to understate diversity.

This clonotype appeared a few times. Its target is unknown. V was pared by 2 bases and J by 3 bases, with 7 bases of the junction left unmatched. The CDR3 is 15 amino acids. Germline CDR1 and CDR2: MNHEY and SVGEGT. It was with a sample-barcoded 5' primer and a J-beta primer mix that a second PCR of roughly 7 to 12 cycles was run. Each sample yielded at least 2.5 million CDR3-containing paired-end reads. TCRdb passed the 5' RACE reads through MiXCR, listing each CDR3 protein once. The table includes a few hundred thousand distinct CDR3 sequences, more than 45% detected once. The V and J genes are TRBV6-2 or TRBV6-3 and TRBJ2-7, with 7 bases fitting TRBD2. The source material was blood. The receptor's source is a man in his 60s in good health. CDR3 region: CASSYARGRGYEQYF. The CDR3 DNA reads as TGTGCCAGCAGTTACGCCCGAGGGAGGGGCTACGAGCAGTACTTC.